This T cell receptor beta chain was observed in a study of T cells in Graves' hyperthyroidism and ophthalmopathy (dated by TCRdb to the late 2010s). Broadly, across the study: Peripheral blood was sampled at the time of initial diagnosis, prior to any treatment. To identify distinguishing TCR V-J signatures, a discovery cohort of about a hundred patients was used, comprising approximately 40 with Graves' ophthalmopathy and around 60 with stable Graves' hyperthyroidism. Prospective prediction of ophthalmopathy was tested in an independent validation cohort consisting of 18 to 20 hyperthyroidism patients and approximately 16 patients who later progressed to ophthalmopathy. The roughly 94 discovery patients were randomly divided into training and test sets at a 7:3 ratio. The study also compared thyroid tissue and blood T-cell repertoires from five or six Graves' hyperthyroidism patients. Once sampling was done, hyperthyroidism patients were given methimazole at a starting dose of 30 mg daily, whereas ophthalmopathy patients were given high-dose intravenous methylprednisolone. The paper reports TCR Vbeta CDR3 sequencing of some 140 peripheral blood samples: 43 ophthalmopathy, about 75 hyperthyroidism and approximately 17 progressor patients.

A patient counted as having stable Graves' hyperthyroidism if no progression to ophthalmopathy occurred over 18 months of follow-up. Hyperthyroidism patients were newly diagnosed, had a disease duration of under 2 months, and were aged 18 to 65 years. Exclusion was applied to patients with uncontrolled infections, other autoimmune diseases, pregnancy or lactation. Clinical symptoms, serum thyroxine and TRAb, thyroid ultrasound, and orbital computed tomography formed the basis for the diagnoses. PBMCs were separated from about 10 ml of fresh peripheral blood using Ficoll-Paque density gradient centrifugation. Total RNA was extracted with Trizol reagent, and quality was checked on an Agilent 2100 Bioanalyzer. In the case of this clonotype: Its target antigen remains unknown. The record has no base qualities; no much larger clone is one base away.

The full study reports these points: Blood samples also contained most of the expanded thyroid clonotypes (frequency above 0.001), which suggests that blood repertoires may reflect thyroid immune responses. During validation, the model predicted progression to ophthalmopathy a median of roughly 7.1 months ahead of onset, with just under 71% sensitivity and 72% to 80% specificity. A 13 V-J signature model separated ophthalmopathy from stable hyperthyroidism, with 87.88% sensitivity and approximately 81% specificity in cross-validation and 80%/75% in testing. No statistical method was used to fix the sample size in advance, and group allocation was not hidden from the investigators.

Reading the germline V gene gives CDR1 SGDLS and CDR2 YYNGEE. Germline trimming amounts to 3 bases on V and 9 bases on J, with 11 as the count of junction bases outside the gene matches. Including cysteine and phenylalanine, the CDR3 has 17 amino acids. The kept DNA is CDR3 alone, 51 bases in frame from the first base. The TCR beta CDR3 regions were amplified from RNA transcripts. The first round of RT-PCR for the TCR CDR3 was performed with the HTBI primer set and the Qiagen OneStep RT-PCR kit. Libraries were constructed in a second round of multiplex PCR, after which size selection and purification were carried out. The libraries were sequenced on an Illumina HiSeq2000 using paired-end 100 bp reads. In the paper's pipeline: SOAPnuke was used to process the raw data, removing reads that contained adapters or uncalled bases, had a mean Phred below 15, or lacked an exact match to the constant primer or identifier. COPE v1.2.5 was used to merge the high-quality paired reads, and each unique nucleotide sequence was defined as a clonotype. MiTCR v1.1 was used to align clonotypes to the IMGT TRBV, TRBD and TRBJ reference segments. The analysis included only V-J combinations with a frequency above 0.0001, which together covered 99% to 99.2% of the repertoires. A TCS score was defined as the ratio between F50 (clonal expansion) and ExV (chaos), using BLOSUM62-based TCRdist between CDR3 peptides within each V-J. Welch's t-statistics and random forest reduced around 550 V-J features to 13, which were used in a naive Bayes classifier (R e1071). Clones were called with MiXCR by TCRdb after fastp trimmed the public reads at Q25, and only in-frame beta chains were retained. Rows are unified per CDR3 protein, each entry keeping the most common DNA and genes. V and J calls and clone size were set by TCRdb, not the authors. The sample profile shows about 290,000 distinct CDR3 sequences; approximately 15% of them were found once. Roughly 8.2% of the sample lies in the top ten.

The V and J genes are TRBV9 and TRBJ1-6, and 11 junctional nucleotides match TRBD1. The TCR originated in a woman between 40 and 50 years old with Graves' hyperthyroidism. Input material: blood. The CDR3 protein sequence reads: CASSEIRAGTGGSPLHF. DNA sequence: TGTGCCAGCAGCGAAATCCGCGCCGGGACAGGGGGTTCACCCCTCCACTTT.